A single sample gave rise to the 17 T cell receptor beta chains below, sequenced in a study of shared clonotypes between healthy human individuals. TCRdb's copy holds only in-frame clones and misses some; the assay was immunoSEQ multiplex PCR. The sample consists of about 690,000 clones, roughly 91% of them appearing once. Sequenced material: memory CD8+ T cells from PBMCs. This sample's subset: CD45RO+ cells pooled with CCR7-negative TemRA cells. These receptors originate from a man aged 18 to 29 in good health. Some clones in this sample may be carry-over from other donors' samples.

The rearrangement links TRBV27 to TRBJ2-7, with 12 bases aligning to TRBD2. Germline V CDR1 and CDR2: MNHEY, SMNVEV (reference sequence). The CDR3 runs to 15 residues. With V trimmed by 5 bases and J by 4 bases, 6 bases remained unmatched. The DNA for the CDR3 is TGTGCCAGCAGTCCCTTGACTAGCGGGAGTTACGAGCAGTACTTC. It encodes CASSPLTSGSYEQYF.

The chain carries TRBV6-4 and TRBJ2-7; no definite D call. The V and J ends lost 6 bases and 3 bases respectively, with 18 bases between them. The CDR3 is 15 residues long. Germline CDR1 and CDR2: MRHNA and SNTAGT. In DNA, the CDR3 is TGTGCCAGCAGCAACCGACTGATGAATTACTACGAGCAGTACTTC. It translates to CASSNRLMNYYEQYF.

The chain couples TRBV7-9 to TRBJ2-5, with D possibly being TRBD2 (6 bases). The CDR3 has 17 residues. Germline lookup yields CDR1 SEHNR and CDR2 FQNEAQ (reference sequence). Trimming pared 7 bases from V and 1 base from J, leaving 22 bases between. Here the CDR3 DNA reads TGTGCCAGCACCCCCCCGCGGGTAAGCGGGCCCCAAGAGACCCAGTACTTC. Translation: CASTPPRVSGPQETQYF.

This clone appeared many times. The rearrangement uses TRBV27 and TRBJ1-1; D may be TRBD1 (5 bases). V was shortened by 8 bases and J by 6 bases, with 19 bases between the two germline ends. The germline V gene has CDR1 MNHEY and CDR2 SMNVEV (reference sequence). The CDR3 contains 14 residues. The CDR3 protein is CASSLNTPRAEAFF. The CDR3, as DNA: TGTGCCAGCTCGCTTAATACACCCAGGGCTGAAGCTTTCTTT.

V is TRBV7-8 and J is TRBJ2-5, with D maybe TRBD2 (7 bases). The CDR3 extends over 14 amino acids. The ends were cut back, 3 bases at V and 5 bases at J, with 13 bases in the middle. Germline values: CDR1 SGHVS, CDR2 FQNEAQ. In DNA form, the CDR3 reads TGTGCCAGCAGCTTCCCGGGGGGCCCCGAGACCCAGTACTTC. It yields the protein CASSFPGGPETQYF.

The chain couples TRBV7-8 to TRBJ2-7, with 10 bases that match TRBD1. The CDR3 has 16 residues. CDR1 and CDR2 (germline): SGHVS, FQNEAQ. V trimming: 4 bases; J trimming: 4 bases; junction bases outside the gene matches: 10. The chain's CDR3 is CASSWAPTGGEYEQYF. DNA for the CDR3: TGTGCCAGCAGCTGGGCACCGACAGGGGGCGAATACGAGCAGTACTTC.

This chain links TRBV5-6 with TRBJ2-7; 8 positions match TRBD2. Germline V gene sequence: CDR1 SGHDT, CDR2 YYEEEE. The V and J ends lost 0 bases and 7 bases, in that order; junction bases with no gene match: 6. This CDR3 comprises 14 residues. The CDR3 region has the DNA TGTGCCAGCAGCTTGGAAGGACTAGCAAGGGAGCAGTACTTC. It yields the protein CASSLEGLAREQYF.

The rearrangement joins TRBV15 to TRBJ2-7, with TRBD2 identical over 7 bases. The CDR3 sequence is 16 residues long. Germline V gene data show CDR1 as LNHNV and CDR2 as YYDKDF (reference sequence). The junction had 5 bases not matched to a gene; V was cut back by 0 bases and J by 0 bases. This CDR3 reads CATSRDWAGVSYEQYF. The CDR3 DNA is TGTGCCACCAGCAGAGATTGGGCGGGAGTCTCCTACGAGCAGTACTTC.

V is TRBV6-4 and J is TRBJ2-1; 9 positions match TRBD2. The trim removed 2 bases at V and 4 bases at J, leaving 3 bases unmatched. The CDR3 contains 15 residues. Germline V gene sequence: CDR1 MRHNA, CDR2 SNTAGT. CDR3 coding DNA: TGTGCCAGCAGTGACGTGACTAGCGGATACAATGAGCAGTTCTTC. Its protein is CASSDVTSGYNEQFF.

V and J are TRBV11-3 and TRBJ2-5, with 9 bases fitting TRBD2. Germline loops: CDR1 SGHNT, CDR2 YENEEA. V shed 4 bases, J shed 2 bases, and the junction held 8 bases outside the gene matches. The CDR3 consists of 16 residues. As DNA, the CDR3 is TGTGCCAGCAGCTCAGAGGGGCTAGCGGGACAAGAGACCCAGTACTTC. Protein sequence: CASSSEGLAGQETQYF.

The chain combines TRBV27 with TRBJ2-5; D is perhaps TRBD1 (6 bases). Per the germline V gene, CDR1 is MNHEY and CDR2 is SMNVEV (reference sequence). This CDR3 is built from 14 residues. The V and J ends lost 5 bases and 3 bases respectively, with 13 bases between them. The CDR3 nucleotides read TGTGCCAGCAGTAGCGGCCAGGGGAAAGAGACCCAGTACTTC. It specifies CASSSGQGKETQYF.

Details on this clone: Additional DNA sequences in this sample encode the identical CDR3. The chain has TRBV7-9 and TRBJ2-7; D call uncertain. CDR1 and CDR2 (germline): SEHNR, FQNEAQ (reference sequence). V was cut by 5 bases and J by 0 bases, with 2 bases left in between. This CDR3 is built from 11 residues. The CDR3 loop reads CASSDSYEQYF. The CDR3 DNA reads TGTGCCAGCAGCGACTCCTACGAGCAGTACTTC.

This clone was counted between two and nine times. A far larger clone lies a single base away; this is likely a read error. The genes are TRBV6-1 and TRBJ2-2; 11 nucleotides agree with TRBD2. The CDR3 covers 15 residues. V dropped 2 bases and J dropped 4; count of bases not matched to a gene: 0. The germline gives CDR1 MNHNS, CDR2 SASEGT. The CDR3 region has the DNA TGTGCCAGCAGTGAACTAGCGGGAGGCACCGGGGAGCTGTTTTTT. Protein: CASSELAGGTGELFF.

This chain uses TRBV28 with TRBJ1-5; possibly TRBD1 for D (6 bases). V was trimmed by 5 bases and J by 7 bases, leaving 15 bases between them. CDR3 length: 14 amino acids. Germline V gives CDR1 MDHEN, CDR2 SYDVKM. The CDR3 nucleotides are TGTGCCAGCAGTAAAGGACAGTTCGGGCAGCCCCAGCATTTT. Translated: CASSKGQFGQPQHF.

The chain uses TRBV14 and TRBJ2-7, with 8 bases that match TRBD2. After removal of 2 bases from V and 3 bases from J, the junction contained 6 bases not matched to a gene. The CDR3 totals 15 residues. From germline, CDR1 is SGHDN and CDR2 FVKESK. The CDR3 loop is CASSQYQREIYEQYF. The CDR3 DNA reads TGTGCCAGCAGCCAATACCAGCGGGAGATCTACGAGCAGTACTTC.

This clone was recorded only once. This chain's CDR3 is CASGPGQGAYEQYF. The CDR3 DNA follows: TGTGCCAGCGGACCGGGACAGGGGGCGTACGAGCAGTACTTC. The chain couples TRBV7-6 to TRBJ2-7, with TRBD1 matching 12 bases. V lost 8 bases to trimming and J lost 4 bases; unmatched junction nucleotides: 6. CDR3 length equals 14 residues. Germline V gene data show CDR1 as SGHVS and CDR2 as FNYEAQ.

The V gene is TRBV25-1, the J gene TRBJ2-7; the D is unclear. Per the germline V gene, CDR1 is MGHDK and CDR2 is SYGVNS. The CDR3 contains 17 residues. V was pared by 8 bases and J by 6 bases, with 29 bases between. CDR3 in DNA: TGTGCCAGCCGCCTGCTCCCTCCCAAGCCCACGACCAGCGAGCAGTACTTC. Amino acid sequence: CASRLLPPKPTTSEQYF.